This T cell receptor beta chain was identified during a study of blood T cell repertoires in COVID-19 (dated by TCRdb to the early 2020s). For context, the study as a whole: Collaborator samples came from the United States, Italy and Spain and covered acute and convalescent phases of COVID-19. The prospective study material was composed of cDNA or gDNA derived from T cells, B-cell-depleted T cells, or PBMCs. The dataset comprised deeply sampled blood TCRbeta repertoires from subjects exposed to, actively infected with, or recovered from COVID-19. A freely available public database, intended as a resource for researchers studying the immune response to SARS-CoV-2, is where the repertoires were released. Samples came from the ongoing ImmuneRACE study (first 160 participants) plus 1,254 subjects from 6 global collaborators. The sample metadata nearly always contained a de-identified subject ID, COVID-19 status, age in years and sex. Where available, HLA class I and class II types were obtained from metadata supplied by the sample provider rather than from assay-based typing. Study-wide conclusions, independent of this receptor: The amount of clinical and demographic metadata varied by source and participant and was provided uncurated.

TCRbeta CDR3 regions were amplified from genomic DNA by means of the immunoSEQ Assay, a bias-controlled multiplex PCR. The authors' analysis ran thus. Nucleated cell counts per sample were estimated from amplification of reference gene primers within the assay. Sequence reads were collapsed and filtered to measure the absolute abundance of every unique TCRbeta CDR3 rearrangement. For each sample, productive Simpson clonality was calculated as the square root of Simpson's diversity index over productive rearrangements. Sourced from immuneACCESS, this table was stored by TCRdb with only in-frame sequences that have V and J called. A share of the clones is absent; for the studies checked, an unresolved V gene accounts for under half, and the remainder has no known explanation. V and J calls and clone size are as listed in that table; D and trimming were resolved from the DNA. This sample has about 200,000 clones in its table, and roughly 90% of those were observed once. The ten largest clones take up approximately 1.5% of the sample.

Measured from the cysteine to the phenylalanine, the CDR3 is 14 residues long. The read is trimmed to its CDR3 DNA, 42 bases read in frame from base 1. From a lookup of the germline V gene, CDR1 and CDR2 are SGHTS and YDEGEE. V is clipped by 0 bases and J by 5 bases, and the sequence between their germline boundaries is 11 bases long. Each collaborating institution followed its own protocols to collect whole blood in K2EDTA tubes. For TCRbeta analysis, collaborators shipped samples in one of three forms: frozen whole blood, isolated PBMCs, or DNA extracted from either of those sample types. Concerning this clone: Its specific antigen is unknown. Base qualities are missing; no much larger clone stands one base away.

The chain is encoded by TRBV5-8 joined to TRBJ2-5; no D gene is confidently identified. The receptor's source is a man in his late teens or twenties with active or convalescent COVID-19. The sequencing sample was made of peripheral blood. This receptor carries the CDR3 CASSLVVLRETQYF. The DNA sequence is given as TGTGCCAGCAGCTTGGTAGTCCTCCGGGAGACCCAGTACTTC. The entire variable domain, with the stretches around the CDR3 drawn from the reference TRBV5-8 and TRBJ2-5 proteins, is EAGVTQSPTHLIKTRGQQATLRCSPISGHTSVYWYQQALGLGLQFLLWYDEGEERNRGNFPPRFSGRQFPNYSSELNVNALELEDSALYLCASSLVVLRETQYFGPGTRLLVL.